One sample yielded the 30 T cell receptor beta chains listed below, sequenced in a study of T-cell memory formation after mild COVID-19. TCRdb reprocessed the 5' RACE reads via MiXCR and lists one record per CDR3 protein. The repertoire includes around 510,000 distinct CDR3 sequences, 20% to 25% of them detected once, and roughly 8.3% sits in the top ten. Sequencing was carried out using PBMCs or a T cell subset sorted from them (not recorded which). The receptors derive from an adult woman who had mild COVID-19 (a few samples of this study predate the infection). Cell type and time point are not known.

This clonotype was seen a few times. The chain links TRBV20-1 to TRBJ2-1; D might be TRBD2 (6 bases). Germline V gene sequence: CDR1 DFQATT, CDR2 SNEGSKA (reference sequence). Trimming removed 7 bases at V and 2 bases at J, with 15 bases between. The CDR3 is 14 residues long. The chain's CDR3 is CSGSPGAPYNEQFF. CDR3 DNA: TGCAGTGGGTCACCGGGAGCCCCCTACAATGAGCAGTTCTTC.

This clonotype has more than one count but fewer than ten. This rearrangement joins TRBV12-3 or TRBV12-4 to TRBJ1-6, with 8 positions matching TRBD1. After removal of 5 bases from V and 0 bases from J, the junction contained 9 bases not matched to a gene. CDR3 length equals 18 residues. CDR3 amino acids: CASSQGQGKSSYNSPLHF. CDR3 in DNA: TGTGCCAGCAGTCAAGGACAGGGTAAAAGCTCCTATAATTCACCCCTCCACTTT.

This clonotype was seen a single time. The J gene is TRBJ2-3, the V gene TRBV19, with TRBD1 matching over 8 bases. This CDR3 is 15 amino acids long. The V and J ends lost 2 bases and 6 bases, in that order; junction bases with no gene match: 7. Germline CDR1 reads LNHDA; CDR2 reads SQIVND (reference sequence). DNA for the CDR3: TGTGCCAGTAGTATACGGACAGGGATCGGGGATACGCAGTATTTT. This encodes CASSIRTGIGDTQYF.

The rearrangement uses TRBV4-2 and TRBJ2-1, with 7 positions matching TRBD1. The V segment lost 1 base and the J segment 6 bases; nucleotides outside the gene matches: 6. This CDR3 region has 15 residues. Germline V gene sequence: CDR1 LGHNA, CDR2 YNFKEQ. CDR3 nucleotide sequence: TGTGCCAGCAGCCAAGCGTGGGACAGACGCAATGAGCAGTTCTTC. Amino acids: CASSQAWDRRNEQFF.

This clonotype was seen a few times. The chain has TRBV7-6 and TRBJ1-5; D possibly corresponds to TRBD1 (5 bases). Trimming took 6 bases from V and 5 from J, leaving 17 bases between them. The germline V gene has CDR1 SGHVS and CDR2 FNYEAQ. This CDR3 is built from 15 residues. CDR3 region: CASSPRRGPDQPQHF. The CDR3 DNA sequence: TGTGCCAGCAGTCCCAGGCGGGGACCTGATCAGCCCCAGCATTTT.

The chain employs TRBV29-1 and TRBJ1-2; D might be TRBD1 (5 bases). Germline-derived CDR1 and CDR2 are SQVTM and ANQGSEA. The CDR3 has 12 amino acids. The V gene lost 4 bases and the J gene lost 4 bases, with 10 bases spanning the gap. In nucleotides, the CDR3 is TGCAGCGTTGCCGGGGCCGTCTATGGCTACACCTTC. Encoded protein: CSVAGAVYGYTF. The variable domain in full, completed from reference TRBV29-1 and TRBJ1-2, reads SAVISQKPSRDICQRGTSLTIQCQVDSQVTMMFWYRQQPGQSLTLIATANQGSEATYESGFVIDKFPISRPNLTFSTLTVSNMSPEDSSIYLCSVAGAVYGYTFGSGTRLTVV.

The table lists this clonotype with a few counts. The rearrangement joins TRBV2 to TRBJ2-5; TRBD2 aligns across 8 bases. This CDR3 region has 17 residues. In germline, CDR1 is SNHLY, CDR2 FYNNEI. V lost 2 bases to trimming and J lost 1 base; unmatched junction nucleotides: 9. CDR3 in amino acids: CASSESGLAYLQETQYF. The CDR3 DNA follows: TGTGCCAGCAGTGAAAGCGGACTAGCCTACCTCCAAGAGACCCAGTACTTC.

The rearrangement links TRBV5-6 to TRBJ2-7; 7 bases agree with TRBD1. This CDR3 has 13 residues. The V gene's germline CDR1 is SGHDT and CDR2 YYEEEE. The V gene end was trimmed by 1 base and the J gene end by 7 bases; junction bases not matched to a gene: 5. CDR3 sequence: CASSLTGELEQYF. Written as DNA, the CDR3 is TGTGCCAGCAGCTTGACAGGGGAGTTGGAGCAGTACTTC.

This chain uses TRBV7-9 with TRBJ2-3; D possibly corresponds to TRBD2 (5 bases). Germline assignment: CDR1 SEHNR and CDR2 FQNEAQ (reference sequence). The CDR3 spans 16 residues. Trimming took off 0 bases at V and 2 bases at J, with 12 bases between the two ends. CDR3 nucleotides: TGTGCCAGCAGCTTAGCGATCAGGACTTCCACAGATACGCAGTATTTT. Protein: CASSLAIRTSTDTQYF.

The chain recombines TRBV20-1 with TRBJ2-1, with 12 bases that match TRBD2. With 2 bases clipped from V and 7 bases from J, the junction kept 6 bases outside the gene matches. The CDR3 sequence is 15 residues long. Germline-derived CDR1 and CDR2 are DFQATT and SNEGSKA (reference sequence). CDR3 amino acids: CSARNLAGGLNEQFF. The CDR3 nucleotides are TGCAGTGCTAGAAATCTAGCGGGGGGGCTTAATGAGCAGTTCTTC.

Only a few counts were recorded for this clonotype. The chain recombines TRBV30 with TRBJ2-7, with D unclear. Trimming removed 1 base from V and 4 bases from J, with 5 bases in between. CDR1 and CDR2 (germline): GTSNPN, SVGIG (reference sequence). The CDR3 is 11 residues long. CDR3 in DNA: TGTGCCTGGAGTGGGTCTTACGAGCAGTACTTC. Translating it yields CAWSGSYEQYF. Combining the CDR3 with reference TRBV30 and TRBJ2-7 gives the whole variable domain SQTIHQWPATLVQPVGSPLSLECTVEGTSNPNLYWYRQAAGRGLQLLFYSVGIGQISSEVPQNLSASRPQDRQFILSSKKLLLSDSGFYLCAWSGSYEQYFGPGTRLTVT.

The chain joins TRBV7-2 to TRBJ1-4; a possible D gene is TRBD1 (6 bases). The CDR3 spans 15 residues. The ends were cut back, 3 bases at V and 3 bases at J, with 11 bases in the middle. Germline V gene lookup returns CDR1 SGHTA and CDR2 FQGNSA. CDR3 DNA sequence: TGTGCCAGCAGCTTCATACGGGGGCCTAATGAAAAACTGTTTTTT. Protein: CASSFIRGPNEKLFF. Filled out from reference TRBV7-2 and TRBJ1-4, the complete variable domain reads GAGVSQSPSNKVTEKGKDVELRCDPISGHTALYWYRQSLGQGLEFLIYFQGNSAPDKSGLPSDRFSAERTGGSVSTLTIQRTQQEDSAVYLCASSFIRGPNEKLFFGSGTQLSVL.

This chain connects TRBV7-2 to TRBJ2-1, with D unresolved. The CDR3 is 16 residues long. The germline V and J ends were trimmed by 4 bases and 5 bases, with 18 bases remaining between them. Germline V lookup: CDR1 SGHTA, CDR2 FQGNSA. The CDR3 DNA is TGTGCCAGCAGCTCAAGGATATTCAGTCCGGACAATGAGCAGTTCTTC. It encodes CASSSRIFSPDNEQFF.

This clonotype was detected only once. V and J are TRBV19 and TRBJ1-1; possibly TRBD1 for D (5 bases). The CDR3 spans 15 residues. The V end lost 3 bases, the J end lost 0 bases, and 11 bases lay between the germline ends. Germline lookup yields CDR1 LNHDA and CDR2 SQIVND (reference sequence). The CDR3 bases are TGTGCCAGTAGTATTGGGGGACGGATGAACACTGAAGCTTTCTTT. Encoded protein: CASSIGGRMNTEAFF.

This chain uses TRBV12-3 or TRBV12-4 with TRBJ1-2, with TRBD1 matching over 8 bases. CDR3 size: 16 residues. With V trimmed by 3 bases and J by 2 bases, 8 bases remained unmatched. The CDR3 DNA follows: TGTGCCAGCAGTTTCGACAGGGGTCTCCGGAACTATGGCTACACCTTC. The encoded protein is CASSFDRGLRNYGYTF.

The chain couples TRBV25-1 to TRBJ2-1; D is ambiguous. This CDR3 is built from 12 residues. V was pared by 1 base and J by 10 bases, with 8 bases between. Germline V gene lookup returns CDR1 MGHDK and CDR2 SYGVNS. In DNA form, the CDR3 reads TGTGCCAGCAGTGAATCAGTACTGGAGCAGTTCTTC. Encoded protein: CASSESVLEQFF.

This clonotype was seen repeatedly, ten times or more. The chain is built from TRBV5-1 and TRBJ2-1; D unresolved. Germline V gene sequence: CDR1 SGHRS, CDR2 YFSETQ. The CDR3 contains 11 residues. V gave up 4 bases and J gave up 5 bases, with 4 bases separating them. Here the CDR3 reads CASSAHNEQFF. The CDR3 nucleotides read TGCGCCAGCAGCGCCCACAATGAGCAGTTCTTC.

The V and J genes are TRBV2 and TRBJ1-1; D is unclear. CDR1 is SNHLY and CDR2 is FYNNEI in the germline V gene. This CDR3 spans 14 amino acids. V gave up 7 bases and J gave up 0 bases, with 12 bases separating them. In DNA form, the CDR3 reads TGTGCCAGCACTAAAAAGTTCATGAACACTGAAGCTTTCTTT. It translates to CASTKKFMNTEAFF.

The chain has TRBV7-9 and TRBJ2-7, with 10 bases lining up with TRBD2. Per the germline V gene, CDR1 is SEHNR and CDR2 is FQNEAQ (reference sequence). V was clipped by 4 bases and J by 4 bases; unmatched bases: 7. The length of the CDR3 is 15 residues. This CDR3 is CASSSGLAAFYEQYF. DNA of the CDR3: TGTGCCAGCAGCTCTGGACTAGCGGCTTTTTACGAGCAGTACTTC.

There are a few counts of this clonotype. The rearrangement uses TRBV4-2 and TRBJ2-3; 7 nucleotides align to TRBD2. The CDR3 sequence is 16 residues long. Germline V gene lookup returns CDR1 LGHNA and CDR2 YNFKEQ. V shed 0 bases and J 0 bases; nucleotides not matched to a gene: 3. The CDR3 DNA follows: TGTGCCAGCAGCCAAGATTTCGGGGGGAGCACAGATACGCAGTATTTT. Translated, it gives CASSQDFGGSTDTQYF.

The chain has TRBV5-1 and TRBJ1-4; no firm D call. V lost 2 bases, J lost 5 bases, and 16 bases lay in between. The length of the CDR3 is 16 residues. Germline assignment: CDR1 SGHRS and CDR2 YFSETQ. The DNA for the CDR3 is TGCGCCAGCAGCTTACTTGGTCCGGGTTGGAATGAAAAACTGTTTTTT. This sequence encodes CASSLLGPGWNEKLFF.

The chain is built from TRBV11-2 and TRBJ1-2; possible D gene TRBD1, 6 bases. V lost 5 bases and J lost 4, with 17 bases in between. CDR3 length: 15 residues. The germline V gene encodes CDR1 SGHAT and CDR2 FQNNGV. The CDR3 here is CASSRFGQNIYGYTF. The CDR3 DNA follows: TGTGCCAGCAGCCGTTTCGGACAGAACATCTATGGCTACACCTTC.

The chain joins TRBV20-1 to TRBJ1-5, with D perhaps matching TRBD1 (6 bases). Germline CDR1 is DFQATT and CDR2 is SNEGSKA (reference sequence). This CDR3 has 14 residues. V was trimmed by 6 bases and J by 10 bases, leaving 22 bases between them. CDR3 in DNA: TGCAGTGCGGGCAGGGGTCCTCCGGGGGGACCCCAGCATTTT. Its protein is CSAGRGPPGGPQHF.

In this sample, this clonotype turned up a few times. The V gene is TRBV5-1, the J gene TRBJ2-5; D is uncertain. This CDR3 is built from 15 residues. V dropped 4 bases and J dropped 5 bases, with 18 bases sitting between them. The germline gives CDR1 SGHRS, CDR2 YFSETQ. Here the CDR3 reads CASSPLDEKWETQYF. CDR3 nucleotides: TGCGCCAGCAGCCCCTTGGACGAAAAGTGGGAGACCCAGTACTTC.

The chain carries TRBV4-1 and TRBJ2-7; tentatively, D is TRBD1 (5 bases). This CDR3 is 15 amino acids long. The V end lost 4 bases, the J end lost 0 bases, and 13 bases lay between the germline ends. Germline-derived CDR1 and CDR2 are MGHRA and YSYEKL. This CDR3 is CASSLGLQGSYEQYF. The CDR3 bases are TGCGCCAGCAGCCTGGGGCTTCAGGGCTCCTACGAGCAGTACTTC.

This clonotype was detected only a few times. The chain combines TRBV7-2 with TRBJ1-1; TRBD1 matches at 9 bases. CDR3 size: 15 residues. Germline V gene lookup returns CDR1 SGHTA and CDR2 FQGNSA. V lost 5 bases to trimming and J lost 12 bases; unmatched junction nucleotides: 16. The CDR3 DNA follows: TGTGCCAGCAGCCCAAAGGGATCGTGGGACAGGGTGACTTTCTTT. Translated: CASSPKGSWDRVTFF. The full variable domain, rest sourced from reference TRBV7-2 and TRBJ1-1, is GAGVSQSPSNKVTEKGKDVELRCDPISGHTALYWYRQSLGQGLEFLIYFQGNSAPDKSGLPSDRFSAERTGGSVSTLTIQRTQQEDSAVYLCASSPKGSWDRVTFFGQGTRLTVV.

The CDR3 sequence is CASSLGGLAGDLGELFF. The CDR3 bases are TGTGCCAGCAGTCTAGGGGGACTAGCGGGGGACCTGGGGGAGCTGTTTTTT. The chain joins TRBV12-3 or TRBV12-4 to TRBJ2-2; 14 nucleotides line up with TRBD2. The CDR3 is 17 residues long. The V and J ends lost 5 bases and 8 bases, in that order; junction bases with no gene match: 10.

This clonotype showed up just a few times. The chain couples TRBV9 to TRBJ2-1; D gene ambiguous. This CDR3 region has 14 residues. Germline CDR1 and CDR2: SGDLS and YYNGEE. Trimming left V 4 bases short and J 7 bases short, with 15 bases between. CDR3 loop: CASSPANEQNEQFF. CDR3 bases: TGTGCCAGCAGCCCGGCTAACGAGCAAAATGAGCAGTTCTTC.

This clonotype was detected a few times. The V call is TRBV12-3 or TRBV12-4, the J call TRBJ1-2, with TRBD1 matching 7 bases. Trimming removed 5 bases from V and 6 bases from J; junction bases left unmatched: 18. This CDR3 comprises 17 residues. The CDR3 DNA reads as TGTGCCAGCAGTCCACACTACTATCTCGCTGACAGGGATGGCTACACCTTC. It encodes CASSPHYYLADRDGYTF.

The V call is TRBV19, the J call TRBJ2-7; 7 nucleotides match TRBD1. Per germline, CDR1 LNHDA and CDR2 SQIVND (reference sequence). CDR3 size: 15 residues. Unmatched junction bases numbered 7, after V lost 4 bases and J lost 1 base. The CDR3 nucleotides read TGTGCCAGTAGTACACCGGGACAGCCATCCTACGAGCAGTACTTC. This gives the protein CASSTPGQPSYEQYF.